The clone carrying this TCR beta chain was seen only a few times. Its antigen is unidentified. Carried by the TCR beta cDNA libraries were unique molecular identifiers. TCRdb ran MiXCR on the PCR reads and lists one entry per CDR3 protein. The sample carries hundreds of thousands of distinct CDR3 sequences, 45% recorded once. The sample originates from a study of post-analysis software for immune sequencing data. General observations from the study: About five TRBV segments (TRBV5-6, TRBV5-1 and TRBV20-1 among them) occurred more frequently in patients than in controls. A significant reduction in normalized Chao1 diversity was observed in multiple sclerosis patients versus controls. Strong co-clustering by F measure was seen for same-batch samples.

CDR3 length equals 15 residues. The germline gives CDR1 SGHDT, CDR2 YYEEEE. V shed 4 bases, J shed 5 bases, and the junction held 11 bases outside the gene matches. This receptor was obtained from a girl aged 5 to 17 with multiple sclerosis. The chain recombines TRBV5-6 with TRBJ2-5; 7 bases map to TRBD2. Source material: blood. The CDR3 sequence is CASSRGGLSWETQYF. DNA for the CDR3: TGTGCCAGCAGCCGCGGGGGACTAAGCTGGGAGACCCAGTACTTC.